This TCR beta chain is from a study of T-cell memory formation after mild COVID-19. General study findings and limits: Later expanders leaned toward CD4+, whereas clones contracting from day 15 to 85 were balanced CD4/CD8.

TCR alpha and TCR beta cDNA libraries carrying sample barcodes and UMIs were produced by 5'RACE using constant-segment primers. Using its own MiXCR run on the 5' RACE reads, TCRdb lists one record per CDR3 protein. There are roughly 150,000 distinct CDR3 sequences in the sample; more than 14% occur only once, and 14% lies in the top ten. Worth noting for this clonotype: Its antigen remains unidentified.

V gave up 3 bases and J gave up 1 base, with 6 bases separating them. This CDR3 has 13 amino acids. The sequence was collected from an adult woman who had mild COVID-19 (a few samples of this study predate the infection). Cell type and time point are not known. Sequenced sample: PBMCs or a T cell subset sorted from them (not recorded which). The J gene is TRBJ2-5, the V gene TRBV12-3 or TRBV12-4, with unresolved D. This chain's CDR3 is CASSLYSQETQYF. The CDR3, as DNA: TGTGCCAGCAGTTTGTACAGCCAAGAGACCCAGTACTTC.